Below are 14 T cell receptor beta chains sequenced from a single sample in a study of blood T cell repertoires in COVID-19. The repertoire was sequenced with immunoSEQ multiplex PCR; TCRdb's copy has only in-frame clones and lacks some. The sample shows over 50,000 clones, around 77% of them seen only once. Input material: peripheral blood. The receptors originated from a man of 80 years or more with active or convalescent COVID-19.

This chain connects TRBV19 to TRBJ2-6, with 8 bases that match TRBD1. Germline loops: CDR1 LNHDA, CDR2 SQIVND (reference sequence). This CDR3 has 16 residues. J was trimmed by 3 bases and V by 6 bases; bases with no gene match: 7. CDR3 region: CASSNTGGGGANVLTF. CDR3 nucleotides: TGTGCCAGTAGCAACACAGGGGGTGGTGGGGCCAACGTCCTGACTTTC.

The genes are TRBV5-5 and TRBJ2-2, with 10 bases that match TRBD1. The CDR3 is 14 residues long. The germline gives CDR1 SGHKS, CDR2 YYEKEE (reference sequence). V trimming: 4 bases; J trimming: 7 bases; junction bases outside the gene matches: 4. The CDR3 reads CASSMGQGNGELFF. The CDR3 bases are TGTGCCAGCAGCATGGGACAGGGGAACGGGGAGCTGTTTTTT.

This chain connects TRBV2 to TRBJ2-3; 7 bases map to TRBD2. Germline V CDR1 and CDR2: SNHLY, FYNNEI. With V trimmed by 9 bases and J by 1 base, 7 bases remained unmatched. The CDR3 covers 14 residues. The DNA of the CDR3 is TGTGCCAGGCCGGGGGGATTAGGCACAGATACGCAGTATTTT. It translates to CARPGGLGTDTQYF.

The gene calls are TRBV5-4 and TRBJ1-6; D possibly corresponds to TRBD1 (6 bases). V was trimmed by 4 bases and J by 9 bases, leaving 14 bases between them. This CDR3 has 14 residues. CDR1 and CDR2 (germline): SGHNT, YYREEE (reference sequence). In DNA form, the CDR3 reads TGTGCCAGCAGCCGGACAGCTCTTAGTTCACCCCTCCACTTT. Translation gives CASSRTALSSPLHF.

V is TRBV2 and J is TRBJ2-5, with D possibly being TRBD2 (5 bases). Germline assignment: CDR1 SNHLY and CDR2 FYNNEI. CDR3 length equals 15 residues. Trimming took 3 bases from V and 5 from J, leaving 16 bases between them. CDR3 amino acids: CASSDSRRLGETQYF. As DNA, the CDR3 is TGTGCCAGCAGTGATTCGAGGAGGCTTGGGGAGACCCAGTACTTC.

This rearrangement joins TRBV28 to TRBJ2-7; D not certain. This CDR3 is built from 11 residues. CDR1 and CDR2 (germline): MDHEN, SYDVKM. The V end lost 4 bases, the J end lost 3 bases, and 4 bases lay between the germline ends. CDR3 DNA sequence: TGTGCCAGCAGTTCCTTCTACGAGCAGTACTTC. Protein sequence: CASSSFYEQYF.

This chain uses TRBV6-2 or TRBV6-3 with TRBJ2-1, with D possibly TRBD2 on 5 matching bases. Looked up from germline, CDR1 is MNHEY and CDR2 is SVGEGT. The CDR3 length is 13 residues. V was cut by 2 bases and J by 5 bases, with 7 bases left in between. The CDR3, as DNA: TGTGCCAGCAGTTACGACTACCACAATGAGCAGTTCTTC. Translated: CASSYDYHNEQFF.

This clone was seen repeatedly, ten times or more. V is TRBV7-6 and J is TRBJ2-1, with TRBD1 matching 7 bases. Germline trimming cut 2 bases from V and 4 bases from J; bases unmatched to any gene: 17. Germline V gene lookup returns CDR1 SGHVS and CDR2 FNYEAQ. The CDR3 runs 19 residues. The CDR3 loop is CASSLKSIRTGESYNEQFF. The CDR3 DNA is TGTGCCAGCAGCTTAAAATCCATACGCACAGGGGAATCTTACAATGAGCAGTTCTTC.

This clone occurred a few times. The genes are TRBV5-1 and TRBJ2-5; TRBD2 matches 13 bases. The CDR3 covers 16 residues. V trimming: 4 bases; J trimming: 4 bases; junction bases outside the gene matches: 7. Germline CDR1 reads SGHRS; CDR2 reads YFSETQ. As DNA, the CDR3 is TGCGCCAGCAGCATTGGGACTAGCGGGGTCGCAGAGACCCAGTACTTC. Protein sequence: CASSIGTSGVAETQYF.

This chain uses TRBV7-2 with TRBJ2-7; tentative D call: TRBD2 (5 bases). Germline assignment: CDR1 SGHTA and CDR2 FQGNSA. The CDR3 runs to 14 residues. V lost 3 bases and J 2 bases, leaving 11 bases between the germline ends. CDR3 sequence reads: CASSFGGLAYEQYF. The CDR3 DNA sequence: TGTGCCAGCAGCTTTGGCGGGTTGGCCTACGAGCAGTACTTC.

This clone was seen only once. The chain links TRBV3-1 (or the pseudogene TRBV3-2) to TRBJ2-5; 9 bases line up with TRBD1. CDR3 length: 14 residues. V lost 7 bases to trimming and J lost 5 bases; unmatched junction nucleotides: 8. Germline CDR1 is LGHDT and CDR2 is YNNKEL (reference sequence). The CDR3 nucleotides read TGTGCCAGCACCCCGGGACAGGGTGGGGAGACCCAGTACTTC. Its translation is CASTPGQGGETQYF.

The chain joins TRBV18 to TRBJ2-3, with 11 bases that match TRBD2. Germline CDR1 and CDR2: KGHSH and LQKENI. Trimming at V came to 3 bases and at J to 5 bases, leaving 10 bases not matched to a gene. There are 17 residues in the CDR3. The CDR3 is CASSPGTSGSSGDTQYF. CDR3 nucleotide sequence: TGTGCCAGCTCACCCGGTACTAGCGGGAGTTCAGGAGATACGCAGTATTTT.

The chain carries TRBV7-2 and TRBJ1-3; TRBD1 matches at 7 bases. This CDR3 comprises 17 residues. V lost 4 bases and J lost 3; bases outside the gene matches: 12. Germline assignment: CDR1 SGHTA and CDR2 FQGNSA. CDR3 sequence: CASSSLEDRQLGNTIYF. CDR3 bases: TGTGCCAGCAGCTCCCTAGAGGACAGGCAGCTTGGAAACACCATATATTTT.

The chain uses TRBV19 and TRBJ2-5; no reliable D call. In germline, CDR1 is LNHDA, CDR2 SQIVND (reference sequence). This CDR3 has 13 residues. V lost 8 bases and J lost 1, with 11 bases in between. The CDR3 DNA reads TGTGCCAGTGGTGCAGGTGGCCAAGAGACCCAGTACTTC. This encodes CASGAGGQETQYF.